This T cell receptor (beta chain) was identified in a study of neurological immune-mediated disorders. Study results and limitations: The study found no CDR3 amino acid sequences shared by expanded clones across subjects, suggesting private repertoires in all groups.

TCRdb recomputed calls from the 5' RACE reads with MiXCR, one row per CDR3 protein. The table lists 70,000 or so distinct CDR3 sequences, 3.2% of them singletons, with less than 5.5% in the top ten. This clonotype occurred many times. Its antigen is unknown. Sequences were obtained from PBMCs. The clonotype was recovered from a woman aged 45-60 years with multiple sclerosis.

CDR3 amino acids: CASSGPGDDEQFF. CDR3 nucleotide sequence: TGCGCCAGCAGCGGGCCCGGGGACGATGAGCAGTTCTTC. This chain connects TRBV5-1 to TRBJ2-1; D may match TRBD1 or TRBD2 (5 bases each). Looked up from germline, CDR1 is SGHRS and CDR2 is YFSETQ. Trimming shortened V by 4 bases and J by 8 bases, and 13 bases separated the two germline ends. This CDR3 comprises 13 residues.